The rows below give T cell receptor beta chains drawn from one sample of a study of T cell responses to AZD1222 COVID-19 vaccine. Sequenced by immunoSEQ multiplex PCR; TCRdb stores in-frame clones only, minus some. The table lists approximately 67,000 clones, 75% to 90% of them singletons. The starting material was peripheral blood, obtained on day 0 of AZD1222 vaccination. These receptors were collected from an adult in good health. Each CDR3 is given with its conserved first and last residue. D genes are given only for firm matches. Only part of the rows carry a size: once, few, many, or a class if the clone is expanded.

D gene	V gene	CDR3 length	J gene	clone size	CDR3 DNA	CDR3 protein
.	TRBV19	15	TRBJ2-3	.	TGTGCCAGTACTTCTGGGGGGGCTGGCACAGATACGCAGTATTTT	CASTSGGAGTDTQYF
TRBD1	TRBV9	16	TRBJ2-1	.	TGTGCCAGCAGCGTAGGCCGACAGGGGGCAAACAATGAGCAGTTCTTC	CASSVGRQGANNEQFF
TRBD1	TRBV19	15	TRBJ1-1	few	TGTGCCAGTAGCCCCTCGACAGGGGGATTCGCTGAAGCTTTCTTT	CASSPSTGGFAEAFF
TRBD1	TRBV10-3	15	TRBJ2-4	.	TGTGCCATCAGTGACCCAGGGACAGACAAAAACATTCAGTACTTC	CAISDPGTDKNIQYF
TRBD2	TRBV5-4	18	TRBJ2-7	.	TGTGCCAGCAGCTTGGACACGGGACTAGCGGGCCTCTCCTACGAGCAGTACTTC	CASSLDTGLAGLSYEQYF
.	TRBV19	14	TRBJ1-4	.	TGTGCCAGTAGTATAGAGGCGCAGAATGAAAAACTGTTTTTT	CASSIEAQNEKLFF
TRBD2	TRBV20-1	11	TRBJ2-7	.	TGCAGTGCCCGATCCACTAGCGGTACGTACTTC	CSARSTSGTYF
TRBD1	TRBV27	15	TRBJ1-2	.	TGTGCCAGCAGTCCCCGTACAGGGGGCAACTATGGCTACACCTTC	CASSPRTGGNYGYTF
TRBD1	TRBV12-3/TRBV12-4	13	TRBJ1-2	.	TGTGCCAGCAGTCCACAGGGGAACTATGGCTACACCTTC	CASSPQGNYGYTF
TRBD1	TRBV6-6	15	TRBJ1-2	.	TGTGCCAGCAGTTACTCTAGGACAGGAGGACGTGGCTACACCTTC	CASSYSRTGGRGYTF
TRBD1	TRBV24-1	15	TRBJ2-5	.	TGTGCCACCAGTACCGGGACAGGGGCTCGGGAGACCCAGTACTTC	CATSTGTGARETQYF
TRBD1	TRBV3-1/TRBV3-2	15	TRBJ2-1	.	TGTGCCAGCCTAGATACGACAGGGGGGTACAATGAGCAGTTCTTC	CASLDTTGGYNEQFF
.	TRBV13	12	TRBJ2-1	.	TGTGCCAGCAGAACCCCTGGGGAAGGGCAGTTCTTC	CASRTPGEGQFF
.	TRBV28	14	TRBJ1-5	.	TGTGCCAGCAGCCACCGGGACACCTGGGCGCCCCAGCATTTT	CASSHRDTWAPQHF
.	TRBV7-2	16	TRBJ2-2	.	TGTGCCAGCAGCCTAGTCGGAGGACTACCCACCGGGGAGCTGTTTTTT	CASSLVGGLPTGELFF
.	TRBV28	18	TRBJ1-6	once	TGTGCCAGCAGTTTCGGGGGCCTAATCAGCTCCTATAATTCACCCCTCCACTTT	CASSFGGLISSYNSPLHF
.	TRBV15	16	TRBJ1-1	.	TGTGCCACCAGCAGAGATAAGGGGGAGCTGAACACTGAAGCTTTCTTT	CATSRDKGELNTEAFF
.	TRBV4-1	15	TRBJ1-3	.	TGCGCCAGCAGCCAAGTCGGGGGGAGGATAAACACCATATATTTT	CASSQVGGRINTIYF
TRBD2	TRBV5-1	16	TRBJ2-3	.	TGCGCCAGCAGCTTGGGGCTAGCGGGGAGCACAGATACGCAGTATTTT	CASSLGLAGSTDTQYF
.	TRBV6-5	14	TRBJ1-3	.	TGTGCCAGCAGTTCGGAGCCCCCCGGAAACACCATATATTTT	CASSSEPPGNTIYF
.	TRBV6-1	15	TRBJ1-1	.	TGTGCCAGCAGTGAAAGACCGGTTGGAACGACTGAAGCTTTCTTT	CASSERPVGTTEAFF
.	TRBV5-1	15	TRBJ1-3	.	TGCGCCAGCAGCTTGCGAGGGGGTCGAGGAAACACCATATATTTT	CASSLRGGRGNTIYF
.	TRBV29-1	12	TRBJ1-2	.	TGCAGCGTTGAAGGCGGTGCTTATGGCTACACCTTC	CSVEGGAYGYTF
.	TRBV5-4	15	TRBJ2-7	.	TGTGCCAGCAGCTTGGAGGGGGAGTCCCTCTACGAGCAGTACTTC	CASSLEGESLYEQYF
.	TRBV10-3	16	TRBJ1-3	.	TGTGCCATCAGTCCCCGTGGACAACCGACTGGAAACACCATATATTTT	CAISPRGQPTGNTIYF
TRBD2	TRBV2	15	TRBJ2-1	few	TGTGCCAGCAGACTAGCGGGGGGGCCGGGGAATGAGCAGTTCTTC	CASRLAGGPGNEQFF
.	TRBV3-1/TRBV3-2	16	TRBJ1-1	.	TGTGCCAGCAGCCAAGATATTACCGGAGAGAACACTGAAGCTTTCTTT	CASSQDITGENTEAFF
.	TRBV4-2	16	TRBJ1-2	.	TGTGCCAGCAGCCAGGACCTCCGGACAGCTAACTATGGCTACACCTTC	CASSQDLRTANYGYTF
.	TRBV6-5	14	TRBJ2-2	.	TGTGCCAGCAGCCCCTGGGGGGACACCGGGGAGCTGTTTTTT	CASSPWGDTGELFF
.	TRBV7-8	14	TRBJ1-1	.	TGTGCCAGCAGCCTATTGACGGGGAACACTGAAGCTTTCTTT	CASSLLTGNTEAFF
TRBD1	TRBV25-1	12	TRBJ1-2	.	TGTGCCAGCAGTGCGACAGGGCCTGGCTACACCTTC	CASSATGPGYTF
.	TRBV10-3	13	TRBJ1-3	few	TGTGCCATCAGTGAACAGGGTGGAAACACCATATATTTT	CAISEQGGNTIYF
TRBD2	TRBV7-9	15	TRBJ2-2	.	TGTGCCAGCAAACTAACTAGCGGGGGTCCCGGGGAGCTGTTTTTT	CASKLTSGGPGELFF
.	TRBV15	14	TRBJ1-6	few	TGTGCCACCAGCAGAGGATCCTCCAATTCACCCCTCCACTTT	CATSRGSSNSPLHF
.	TRBV30	14	TRBJ2-3	.	TGTGCCTGGAGCAAGGGGGGAAGCACAGATACGCAGTATTTT	CAWSKGGSTDTQYF
.	TRBV19	14	TRBJ1-2	.	TGTGCCAGTAGTACCCAATCCGCAACCTATCGCTACACCTTC	CASSTQSATYRYTF
TRBD2	TRBV6-5	16	TRBJ2-1	.	TGTGCCAGCAGTTACTCGGGACTAGCGTTTTACAATGAGCAGTTCTTC	CASSYSGLAFYNEQFF
TRBD1	TRBV14	15	TRBJ2-7	.	TGTGCCAGCAGCCAAGAACAGGGGGCGATCTACGAGCAGTACTTC	CASSQEQGAIYEQYF
TRBD2	TRBV7-3	19	TRBJ2-2	.	TGTGCCAGCAGCTCCCCGGGGAGCGGGAGCGAGGCGAACACCGGGGAGCTGTTTTTT	CASSSPGSGSEANTGELFF
.	TRBV28	16	TRBJ2-1	once	TGTGCCAGCAGTTCACTAGCTGGTAGCTCCTACAATGAGCAGTTCTTC	CASSSLAGSSYNEQFF
.	TRBV2	14	TRBJ1-5	.	TGTGCCAGCAGTGAAGGGGGTATTCATCAGCCCCAGCATTTT	CASSEGGIHQPQHF
.	TRBV6-1	14	TRBJ2-1	.	TGTGCCAGCAGTGAAGTTGGTCGGACCGATGAGCAGTTCTTC	CASSEVGRTDEQFF
TRBD1	TRBV18	13	TRBJ2-1	.	TGTGCCAGCTCATCGCAACAGGGGAATGAGCAGTTCTTC	CASSSQQGNEQFF
TRBD1	TRBV2	11	TRBJ1-1	.	TGTGCCAACCGACAGGGTACTGAAGCTTTCTTT	CANRQGTEAFF
TRBD1	TRBV30	18	TRBJ1-5	.	TGTGCCTGGAGTAAGAGGGGACAGGGAAATATTATGGGTCAGCCCCAGCATTTT	CAWSKRGQGNIMGQPQHF
.	TRBV2	14	TRBJ2-2	.	TGTGCCAGCATTGAGGGGGAGAACACCGGGGAGCTGTTTTTT	CASIEGENTGELFF
TRBD1	TRBV7-9	14	TRBJ1-1	.	TGTGCCAGCAGCTACCAGGGGGCTGGCACTGAAGCTTTCTTT	CASSYQGAGTEAFF
.	TRBV4-2	15	TRBJ1-2	.	TGTGCCAGCAGCCAAGAATACGGACAGAAATATGGCTACACCTTC	CASSQEYGQKYGYTF
TRBD2	TRBV27	17	TRBJ2-1	few	TGTGCCAGCAGTTCAGGGACTAGCGGGAGAGGTTTTAATGAGCAGTTCTTC	CASSSGTSGRGFNEQFF
.	TRBV6-5	13	TRBJ1-5	.	TGTGCCAGCAGTTATCATAGCAATCAGCCCCAGCATTTT	CASSYHSNQPQHF
TRBD2	TRBV18	19	TRBJ2-1	.	TGTGCCAGCTCACGAAAGCTGGGACTAGCGGGAACTAGGTACAATGAGCAGTTCTTC	CASSRKLGLAGTRYNEQFF
.	TRBV3-1/TRBV3-2	12	TRBJ2-7	.	TGTGCCAGCAGCCCCCGGTCCGGAGAGCAGTACTTC	CASSPRSGEQYF
.	TRBV28	15	TRBJ1-5	.	TGTGCCAGCAGTTTGGGAGTGTATAGCAATCAGCCCCAGCATTTT	CASSLGVYSNQPQHF
.	TRBV3-1/TRBV3-2	16	TRBJ2-2	once	TGTGCCAGCAGCCAAGATAGCGGACCTAACACCGGGGAGCTGTTTTTT	CASSQDSGPNTGELFF